Listed here are 5 T cell receptor beta chains from one sample, sequenced in a study of technical replicates of blood from four donors. Repertoires were generated with immunoSEQ multiplex PCR, while TCRdb's copy carries only in-frame clones and drops some. The table has fewer than 90,000 clones, roughly 96% seen once. Sequencing was done on a sample of T cells isolated from PBMCs. The receptor set was obtained from a human donor in good health.

This rearrangement joins TRBV2 to TRBJ1-3; no firm D call. Germline CDR1 SNHLY, CDR2 FYNNEI. V dropped 3 bases and J dropped 2 bases, with 5 bases sitting between them. The CDR3 extends over 13 amino acids. Here the CDR3 DNA reads TGTGCCAGCAGTGATCGTGCTGGAAACACCATATATTTT. Translated, it gives CASSDRAGNTIYF.

This chain uses TRBV5-4 with TRBJ1-1; D gene uncertain. Germline V gene sequence: CDR1 SGHNT, CDR2 YYREEE (reference sequence). This CDR3 has 12 amino acids. Trimming removed 4 bases at V and 4 bases at J, with 8 bases between. The chain's CDR3 is CASSGEVTEAFF. In nucleotides, the CDR3 is TGTGCCAGCAGCGGCGAGGTCACTGAAGCTTTCTTT.

The V gene is TRBV5-1, the J gene TRBJ1-2; 11 nucleotides line up with TRBD1. Germline V gene lookup returns CDR1 SGHRS and CDR2 YFSETQ. Trimming cost V 4 bases and J 3 bases; bases outside gene matches: 2. The length of the CDR3 is 14 residues. The CDR3 sequence: CASSMGQGDYGYTF. In DNA form, the CDR3 reads TGCGCCAGCAGCATGGGACAGGGGGACTATGGCTACACCTTC. The variable domain in full, completed from reference TRBV5-1 and TRBJ1-2, reads KAGVTQTPRYLIKTRGQQVTLSCSPISGHRSVSWYQQTPGQGLQFLFEYFSETQRNKGNFPGRFSGRQFSNSRSEMNVSTLELGDSALYLCASSMGQGDYGYTFGSGTRLTVV.

This sequence joins TRBV7-2 and TRBJ1-2, with D uncertain. Germline assignment: CDR1 SGHTA and CDR2 FQGNSA. The length of the CDR3 is 14 residues. Trimming stripped 7 bases from V and 5 bases from J, with 17 bases between. Written as DNA, the CDR3 is TGTGCCAGCAAAGCTTCTATAACAGATTATGGCTACACCTTC. Its translation: CASKASITDYGYTF.

This sequence joins TRBV4-1 and TRBJ1-3; D perhaps matches TRBD1 (5 bases). Trimming pared 0 bases from V and 0 bases from J, leaving 6 bases between. Germline CDR1 MGHRA, CDR2 YSYEKL. This CDR3 spans 15 amino acids. CDR3 nucleotide sequence: TGCGCCAGCAGCCAAGAAAGGGGCTCTGGAAACACCATATATTTT. It translates to CASSQERGSGNTIYF.